This is a list of T cell receptor beta chains from one sample in a study of blood T cell repertoires in COVID-19. Libraries were prepared by immunoSEQ multiplex PCR; TCRdb keeps only in-frame clonotypes and omits some of them. The sample carries approximately 110,000 clones, under 80% recorded once. Sequenced: peripheral blood. Receptors were obtained from a man between 65 and 80 years old with active or convalescent COVID-19. The CDR3 runs from the conserved cysteine through the conserved F or W. Each record gives: clone size, J gene, V gene, D gene, CDR3 protein, CDR3 DNA. The D gene is left open where the match is weak. Rows may omit the clone size; those that give it use once, few, many or a size class.

abundance: .; j_gene: TRBJ1-1; v_gene: TRBV6-2/TRBV6-3; d_gene: .; CDR3aa: CASSWTAPPEAFF; CDR3nt: TGTGCCAGCAGTTGGACAGCCCCTCCTGAAGCTTTCTTT
abundance: many; j_gene: TRBJ2-7; v_gene: TRBV9; d_gene: TRBD2; CDR3aa: CASSTGLAGGGPYEQYF; CDR3nt: TGTGCCAGCAGCACGGGACTAGCGGGAGGGGGGCCCTACGAGCAGTACTTC
abundance: .; j_gene: TRBJ1-1; v_gene: TRBV2; d_gene: .; CDR3aa: CAGGIGDTEAFF; CDR3nt: TGTGCCGGGGGCATTGGGGACACTGAAGCTTTCTTT
abundance: .; j_gene: TRBJ1-6; v_gene: TRBV11-2; d_gene: .; CDR3aa: CASSLHLESSYNSPLHF; CDR3nt: TGTGCCAGCAGCTTACATCTGGAGAGCTCCTATAATTCACCCCTCCACTTT
abundance: .; j_gene: TRBJ2-5; v_gene: TRBV2; d_gene: .; CDR3aa: CASAQGRETQYF; CDR3nt: TGTGCCAGCGCACAGGGCAGGGAGACCCAGTACTTC
abundance: .; j_gene: TRBJ1-1; v_gene: TRBV5-6; d_gene: .; CDR3aa: CASSGARVGNTEAFF; CDR3nt: TGTGCCAGCAGTGGGGCACGAGTCGGGAACACTGAAGCTTTCTTT
abundance: .; j_gene: TRBJ1-6; v_gene: TRBV19; d_gene: TRBD1; CDR3aa: CASSPQQGAPSPLHF; CDR3nt: TGTGCCAGTAGTCCGCAACAGGGGGCGCCTTCACCCCTCCACTTT
abundance: .; j_gene: TRBJ2-1; v_gene: TRBV18; d_gene: TRBD1; CDR3aa: CASSLGQGVSEQFF; CDR3nt: TGTGCCAGCTCACTGGGACAGGGAGTCAGTGAGCAGTTCTTC
abundance: once; j_gene: TRBJ1-1; v_gene: TRBV10-3; d_gene: .; CDR3aa: CAISESGGPNTEAFF; CDR3nt: TGTGCCATCAGTGAGTCGGGGGGGCCGAACACTGAAGCTTTCTTT
abundance: .; j_gene: TRBJ2-1; v_gene: TRBV7-2; d_gene: TRBD2; CDR3aa: CASSPGLAGANEQFF; CDR3nt: TGTGCCAGCAGCCCCGGACTAGCGGGGGCCAATGAGCAGTTCTTC
abundance: .; j_gene: TRBJ2-7; v_gene: TRBV21-1; d_gene: .; CDR3aa: CASSPQGEAYEQYF; CDR3nt: TGTGCCAGCAGCCCTCAGGGGGAGGCCTACGAGCAGTACTTC
abundance: .; j_gene: TRBJ2-2; v_gene: TRBV9; d_gene: TRBD1; CDR3aa: CASSTLWTGLGTGELFF; CDR3nt: TGTGCCAGCAGCACACTTTGGACAGGGCTGGGCACCGGGGAGCTGTTTTTT
abundance: .; j_gene: TRBJ1-3; v_gene: TRBV10-1; d_gene: .; CDR3aa: CASSESAGDRVSGNTIYF; CDR3nt: TGCGCCAGCAGTGAGTCGGCAGGGGATAGAGTCTCTGGAAACACCATATATTTT
abundance: .; j_gene: TRBJ2-7; v_gene: TRBV9; d_gene: TRBD1; CDR3aa: CASSRRVGQGYEQYF; CDR3nt: TGTGCCAGCAGTCGTAGGGTGGGACAGGGCTACGAGCAGTACTTC
abundance: .; j_gene: TRBJ2-7; v_gene: TRBV25-1; d_gene: TRBD1; CDR3aa: CASTGTGGYEQYF; CDR3nt: TGTGCCAGCACCGGGACAGGAGGCTACGAGCAGTACTTC
abundance: .; j_gene: TRBJ2-3; v_gene: TRBV4-1; d_gene: .; CDR3aa: CASSQDGGATDTQYF; CDR3nt: TGCGCCAGCAGCCAAGATGGGGGGGCTACAGATACGCAGTATTTT
abundance: .; j_gene: TRBJ2-7; v_gene: TRBV5-1; d_gene: TRBD2; CDR3aa: CASTRASGTSYEQYF; CDR3nt: TGCGCCAGCACCCGGGCTAGCGGAACCTCCTACGAGCAGTACTTC
abundance: .; j_gene: TRBJ2-4; v_gene: TRBV4-1; d_gene: .; CDR3aa: CASSQDQIISKNIQYF; CDR3nt: TGCGCCAGCAGCCAAGATCAGATTATATCCAAAAACATTCAGTACTTC
abundance: .; j_gene: TRBJ1-1; v_gene: TRBV7-9; d_gene: TRBD1; CDR3aa: CASIGQGSLEAFF; CDR3nt: TGTGCCAGCATCGGACAGGGATCTCTTGAAGCTTTCTTT
abundance: .; j_gene: TRBJ2-1; v_gene: TRBV10-3; d_gene: .; CDR3aa: CAISESNSASYNEQFF; CDR3nt: TGTGCCATCAGTGAGTCGAATTCCGCCAGTTACAATGAGCAGTTCTTC
abundance: .; j_gene: TRBJ2-7; v_gene: TRBV3-1/TRBV3-2; d_gene: .; CDR3aa: CASSQQSASYEQYF; CDR3nt: TGTGCCAGCAGCCAACAGTCCGCCTCCTACGAGCAGTACTTC
abundance: few; j_gene: TRBJ2-7; v_gene: TRBV2; d_gene: .; CDR3aa: CASSRGASYEQYF; CDR3nt: TGTGCCAGCAGTCGCGGGGCGTCCTACGAGCAGTACTTC
abundance: .; j_gene: TRBJ2-5; v_gene: TRBV7-2; d_gene: .; CDR3aa: CASSLGAETQYF; CDR3nt: TGTGCCAGCAGCTTAGGAGCAGAGACCCAGTACTTC
abundance: .; j_gene: TRBJ1-3; v_gene: TRBV23-1; d_gene: .; CDR3aa: CASSQVGRTFSSGNTIYF; CDR3nt: TGCGCCAGCAGTCAAGTTGGACGGACTTTTAGCTCTGGAAACACCATATATTTT
abundance: .; j_gene: TRBJ2-1; v_gene: TRBV9; d_gene: TRBD1; CDR3aa: CASSASGQGRDEQFF; CDR3nt: TGTGCCAGCAGCGCGTCGGGACAGGGGAGGGATGAGCAGTTCTTC
abundance: .; j_gene: TRBJ1-1; v_gene: TRBV6-5; d_gene: .; CDR3aa: CASSYRQAPNTEAFF; CDR3nt: TGTGCCAGCAGTTACCGACAGGCTCCGAACACTGAAGCTTTCTTT
abundance: .; j_gene: TRBJ2-7; v_gene: TRBV3-1/TRBV3-2; d_gene: TRBD1; CDR3aa: CASSPRDRGGYEQYF; CDR3nt: TGTGCCAGCAGCCCAAGAGACAGGGGGGGCTACGAGCAGTACTTC
abundance: .; j_gene: TRBJ2-2; v_gene: TRBV30; d_gene: .; CDR3aa: CGSSGRSDNGELFF; CDR3nt: TGTGGCTCTTCCGGCAGGTCGGATAACGGGGAGCTGTTTTTT
abundance: .; j_gene: TRBJ2-7; v_gene: TRBV7-3; d_gene: TRBD2; CDR3aa: CASSSREGYEQYF; CDR3nt: TGTGCCAGCAGCAGCCGGGAGGGATACGAGCAGTACTTC
abundance: .; j_gene: TRBJ2-7; v_gene: TRBV6-5; d_gene: TRBD2; CDR3aa: CASREAHSYEQYF; CDR3nt: TGTGCCAGCCGGGAGGCTCACTCCTACGAGCAGTACTTC
abundance: .; j_gene: TRBJ2-7; v_gene: TRBV29-1; d_gene: .; CDR3aa: CSAQGSRFYEQYF; CDR3nt: TGCAGCGCCCAGGGCAGTAGATTCTACGAGCAGTACTTC
abundance: .; j_gene: TRBJ2-2; v_gene: TRBV5-6; d_gene: .; CDR3aa: CASSVRGAIATGELFF; CDR3nt: TGTGCCAGCAGCGTCAGGGGAGCGATTGCCACCGGGGAGCTGTTTTTT
abundance: once; j_gene: TRBJ1-2; v_gene: TRBV6-5; d_gene: .; CDR3aa: CASMEGNYGYTF; CDR3nt: TGTGCCAGCATGGAGGGGAACTATGGCTACACCTTC
abundance: .; j_gene: TRBJ2-5; v_gene: TRBV12-5; d_gene: .; CDR3aa: CASGLVRGLETQYF; CDR3nt: TGTGCTAGTGGTTTGGTACGGGGTCTCGAGACCCAGTACTTC
abundance: .; j_gene: TRBJ1-4; v_gene: TRBV18; d_gene: .; CDR3aa: CASSPPSDTTNEKLFF; CDR3nt: TGTGCCAGCTCACCACCATCAGACACAACTAATGAAAAACTGTTTTTT
abundance: .; j_gene: TRBJ2-7; v_gene: TRBV5-8; d_gene: .; CDR3aa: CASSGVTGTDEQYF; CDR3nt: TGTGCCAGCAGCGGCGTAACAGGGACCGACGAGCAGTACTTC
abundance: .; j_gene: TRBJ2-3; v_gene: TRBV10-3; d_gene: TRBD2; CDR3aa: CATSGGVGTDTQYF; CDR3nt: TGTGCCACCTCGGGGGGGGTGGGCACAGATACGCAGTATTTT
abundance: .; j_gene: TRBJ2-3; v_gene: TRBV4-2; d_gene: .; CDR3aa: CASSQDQSTDTQYF; CDR3nt: TGTGCCAGCAGCCAAGATCAGAGCACAGATACGCAGTATTTT
abundance: .; j_gene: TRBJ1-5; v_gene: TRBV19; d_gene: TRBD1; CDR3aa: CASSTGTVVQPQHF; CDR3nt: TGTGCCAGTAGTACAGGGACAGTGGTTCAGCCCCAGCATTTT
abundance: .; j_gene: TRBJ1-2; v_gene: TRBV7-2; d_gene: .; CDR3aa: CASSSAGGRINGYTF; CDR3nt: TGTGCCAGCAGTTCCGCCGGGGGGCGAATAAATGGCTACACCTTC
abundance: .; j_gene: TRBJ1-1; v_gene: TRBV12-3/TRBV12-4; d_gene: .; CDR3aa: CASSSVGVEAFF; CDR3nt: TGTGCCAGCAGTTCCGTCGGTGTTGAAGCTTTCTTT
abundance: .; j_gene: TRBJ2-6; v_gene: TRBV30; d_gene: .; CDR3aa: CAWTGPSLGANVLTF; CDR3nt: TGTGCCTGGACAGGGCCGTCTCTGGGGGCCAACGTCCTGACTTTC